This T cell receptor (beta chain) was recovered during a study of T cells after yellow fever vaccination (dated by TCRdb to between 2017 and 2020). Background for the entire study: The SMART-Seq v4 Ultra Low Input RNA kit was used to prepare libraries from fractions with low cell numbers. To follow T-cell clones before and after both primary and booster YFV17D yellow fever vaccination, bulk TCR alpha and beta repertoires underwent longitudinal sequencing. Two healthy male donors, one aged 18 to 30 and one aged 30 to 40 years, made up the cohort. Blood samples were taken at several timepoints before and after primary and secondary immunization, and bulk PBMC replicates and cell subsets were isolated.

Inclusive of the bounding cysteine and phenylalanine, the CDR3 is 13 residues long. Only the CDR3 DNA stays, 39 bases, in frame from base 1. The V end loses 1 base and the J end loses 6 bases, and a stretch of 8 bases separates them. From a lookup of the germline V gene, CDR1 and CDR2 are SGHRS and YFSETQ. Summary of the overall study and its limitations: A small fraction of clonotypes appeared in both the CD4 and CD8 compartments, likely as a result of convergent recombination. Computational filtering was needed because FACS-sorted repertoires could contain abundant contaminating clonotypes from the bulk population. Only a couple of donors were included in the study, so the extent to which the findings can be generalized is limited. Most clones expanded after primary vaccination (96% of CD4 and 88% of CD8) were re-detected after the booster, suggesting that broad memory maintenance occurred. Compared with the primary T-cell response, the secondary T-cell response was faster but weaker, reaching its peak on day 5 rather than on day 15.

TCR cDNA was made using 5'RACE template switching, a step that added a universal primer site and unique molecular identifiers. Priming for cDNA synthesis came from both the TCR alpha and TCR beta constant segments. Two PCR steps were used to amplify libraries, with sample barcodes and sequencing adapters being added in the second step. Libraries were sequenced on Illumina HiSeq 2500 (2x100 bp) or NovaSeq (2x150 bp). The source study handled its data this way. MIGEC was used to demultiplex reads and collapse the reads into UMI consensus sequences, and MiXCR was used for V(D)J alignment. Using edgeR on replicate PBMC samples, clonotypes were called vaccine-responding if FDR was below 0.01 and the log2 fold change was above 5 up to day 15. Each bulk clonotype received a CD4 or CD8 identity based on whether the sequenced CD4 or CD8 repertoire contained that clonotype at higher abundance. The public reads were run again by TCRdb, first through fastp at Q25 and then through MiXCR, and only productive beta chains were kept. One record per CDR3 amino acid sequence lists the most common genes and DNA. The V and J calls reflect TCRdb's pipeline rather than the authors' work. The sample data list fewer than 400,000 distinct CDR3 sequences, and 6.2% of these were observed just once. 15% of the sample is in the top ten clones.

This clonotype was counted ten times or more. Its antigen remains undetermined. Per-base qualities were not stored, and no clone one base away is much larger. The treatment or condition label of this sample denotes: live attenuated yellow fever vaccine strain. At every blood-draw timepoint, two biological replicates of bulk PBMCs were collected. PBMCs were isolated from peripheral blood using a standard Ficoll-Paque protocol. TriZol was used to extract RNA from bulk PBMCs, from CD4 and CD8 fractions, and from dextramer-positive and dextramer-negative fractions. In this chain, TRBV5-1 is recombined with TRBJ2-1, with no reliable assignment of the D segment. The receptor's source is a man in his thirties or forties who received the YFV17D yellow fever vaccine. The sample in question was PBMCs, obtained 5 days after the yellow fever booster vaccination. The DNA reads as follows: TGCGCCAGCAGCTTGTTTGAGGTCAATGAGCAGTTCTTC. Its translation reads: CASSLFEVNEQFF.